A single sample gave rise to the 30 T cell receptor beta chains below, sequenced in a study of blood T cell repertoires in COVID-19. The data were produced by immunoSEQ multiplex PCR, yet TCRdb's version contains in-frame clones alone and is incomplete. Among under 350,000 clones listed, roughly 85% were seen once. Specimen: PBMCs or T cells enriched from blood (not recorded which). These receptors were taken from a woman aged 40 to 50 with acute COVID-19.

The genes are TRBV10-3 and TRBJ2-7; the match to TRBD2 covers 10 bases. V lost 4 bases and J lost 4; bases outside the gene matches: 10. Germline V gene data show CDR1 as ENHRY and CDR2 as SYGVKD. This CDR3 is built from 16 residues. DNA of the CDR3: TGTGCCATCAGTGCTAGCGGGAGTGTGGGTGGGTACGAGCAGTACTTC. It is translated as CAISASGSVGGYEQYF.

This clone was recorded a few times. The chain carries TRBV5-1 and TRBJ2-7; 10 nucleotides match TRBD2. V gave up 1 base and J gave up 0 bases; unmatched junction bases: 7. The V gene's germline CDR1 is SGHRS and CDR2 YFSETQ. The CDR3 is 17 residues long. CDR3 nucleotide sequence: TGCGCCAGCAGCTTGTTGCCCCCTAGCGGGGGCTCCTACGAGCAGTACTTC. Amino acid sequence: CASSLLPPSGGSYEQYF.

This chain links TRBV7-9 with TRBJ2-7, with 16 bases aligning to TRBD2. The CDR3 extends over 16 amino acids. Germline loops: CDR1 SEHNR, CDR2 FQNEAQ (reference sequence). J was trimmed by 5 bases and V by 3 bases; bases with no gene match: 4. The CDR3 nucleotides are TGTGCCAGCAGCTTGGGACTAGCGGGAGGGCACCACGAGCAGTACTTC. It specifies CASSLGLAGGHHEQYF.

The V gene is TRBV5-3, the J gene TRBJ1-2, with D possibly being TRBD1 (6 bases). TRBV5-3 carries the ORF label, with uncertain function. The CDR3 is 13 residues long. Trimming stripped 4 bases from V and 6 bases from J, with 13 bases between. This CDR3 is CARSIPRTDGYTF. DNA of the CDR3: TGTGCCAGAAGCATTCCTCGGACAGATGGCTACACCTTC.

This CDR3 is CASSQGLLNAGELFF. The CDR3, as DNA: TGCGCCAGCAGCCAGGGACTCCTAAACGCCGGGGAGCTGTTTTTT. The V gene is TRBV4-3, the J gene TRBJ2-2; D might be TRBD2 (6 bases). CDR1 is LGHNA and CDR2 is YSLEER in the germline V gene. Trimming took off 3 bases at V and 6 bases at J, with 14 bases between the two ends. The CDR3 spans 15 residues.

V is TRBV7-9 and J is TRBJ1-2; D not certain. The length of the CDR3 is 16 residues. V was pared by 5 bases and J by 6 bases, with 22 bases between. CDR1 SEHNR and CDR2 FQNEAQ come from the germline V gene (reference sequence). CDR3 amino acids: CASSPPGRAADDGYTF. The CDR3 DNA is TGTGCCAGCAGCCCCCCGGGGAGGGCCGCCGATGATGGCTACACCTTC.

This clone appeared a single time. The genes are TRBV27 and TRBJ2-7; D is unresolved. The CDR3 is made up of 15 amino acids. V lost 2 bases and J lost 2, with 13 bases in between. Germline-derived CDR1 and CDR2 are MNHEY and SMNVEV (reference sequence). This CDR3 is CASSLEQLTTYEQYF. CDR3 in DNA: TGTGCCAGCAGTTTAGAGCAACTTACCACCTACGAGCAGTACTTC.

This chain connects TRBV18 to TRBJ1-3; D ambiguous. Germline CDR1 is KGHSH and CDR2 is LQKENI. The CDR3 runs to 16 residues. Trimming removed 1 base from V and 0 bases from J, with 10 bases in between. The CDR3 coding sequence is TGTGCCAGCTCACCACAGAACGGAGGCTCTGGAAACACCATATATTTT. This gives the protein CASSPQNGGSGNTIYF.

This chain uses TRBV7-2 with TRBJ2-3; 7 bases align to TRBD2. The CDR3 length is 16 residues. The V and J ends lost 1 base and 2 bases, in that order; junction bases with no gene match: 6. Germline-derived CDR1 and CDR2 are SGHTA and FQGNSA. CDR3 sequence: CASSLGILADTDTQYF. The CDR3 nucleotides are TGTGCCAGCAGCTTAGGAATTCTAGCGGACACAGATACGCAGTATTTT. Full variable domain (rest looked up from reference TRBV7-2 and TRBJ2-3): GAGVSQSPSNKVTEKGKDVELRCDPISGHTALYWYRQSLGQGLEFLIYFQGNSAPDKSGLPSDRFSAERTGGSVSTLTIQRTQQEDSAVYLCASSLGILADTDTQYFGPGTRLTVL.

This rearrangement joins TRBV7-2 to TRBJ2-1; the match to TRBD1 covers 9 bases. The CDR3 is 16 residues long. Germline lookup yields CDR1 SGHTA and CDR2 FQGNSA. With V trimmed by 8 bases and J by 4 bases, 12 bases remained unmatched. The CDR3 nucleotides are TGTGCCAGCTTGCCGGCTCCCGGACAGGGGTACAATGAGCAGTTCTTC. This gives the protein CASLPAPGQGYNEQFF.

The chain joins TRBV27 to TRBJ1-2; no reliable D call. CDR1 is MNHEY, CDR2 SMNVEV, per germline (reference sequence). The V end lost 5 bases, the J end lost 4 bases, and 11 bases lay between the germline ends. The CDR3 is 13 amino acids. The CDR3 reads CASSPGGFYGYTF. The CDR3, as DNA: TGTGCCAGCAGTCCTGGAGGGTTCTATGGCTACACCTTC.

The rearrangement uses TRBV5-8 and TRBJ2-3; 13 nucleotides agree with TRBD2. CDR1 is SGHTS and CDR2 is YDEGEE in the germline V gene. The V gene end was trimmed by 5 bases and the J gene end by 6 bases; junction bases not matched to a gene: 6. The CDR3 contains 15 residues. CDR3 sequence: CASRRLAGGPDTQYF. CDR3 nucleotide sequence: TGTGCCAGCAGGCGACTAGCGGGGGGCCCTGATACGCAGTATTTT.

The rearrangement links TRBV5-1 to TRBJ1-5; possible D gene TRBD1, 6 bases. The CDR3 is made up of 15 amino acids. Germline lookup yields CDR1 SGHRS and CDR2 YFSETQ. The V gene lost 1 base and the J gene lost 7 bases, with 15 bases spanning the gap. The CDR3: CASSLWGDRTQPQHF. The CDR3 coding sequence is TGCGCCAGCAGCTTGTGGGGCGACAGGACCCAGCCCCAGCATTTT.

Only one count was recorded for this clone. The gene calls are TRBV5-1 and TRBJ1-1, with a weak D call TRBD1 (6 bases). CDR3 length equals 13 residues. Germline CDR1 is SGHRS and CDR2 is YFSETQ. V lost 4 bases and J 8 bases, leaving 15 bases between the germline ends. In DNA form, the CDR3 reads TGCGCCAGCAGCCAACAGGGATGGGGGGAAGCTTTCTTT. Its protein product is CASSQQGWGEAFF.

The CDR3 spells CASIWVQEQTDTGELFF. CDR3 nucleotide sequence: TGCGCCAGCATATGGGTTCAGGAACAGACCGACACCGGGGAGCTGTTTTTT. This chain connects TRBV23-1 to TRBJ2-2; D gene uncertain. TRBV23-1 is marked as an open reading frame, function uncertain. V was pared by 7 bases and J by 3 bases, with 21 bases between. The CDR3 is 17 residues long.

The chain recombines TRBV19 with TRBJ1-1; D gene uncertain. This CDR3 contains 15 residues. CDR1 and CDR2 (germline): LNHDA, SQIVND (reference sequence). V shed 3 bases and J shed 1 base, with 12 bases lying between them. CDR3 DNA sequence: TGTGCCAGTAGTATTGGTGACACAAGGAACACTGAAGCTTTCTTT. The encoded protein is CASSIGDTRNTEAFF.

The gene calls are TRBV11-2 and TRBJ1-2; 10 bases match TRBD1. The CDR3 contains 16 residues. The trim removed 3 bases at V and 4 bases at J, leaving 8 bases unmatched. Germline lookup yields CDR1 SGHAT and CDR2 FQNNGV. CDR3 sequence (DNA): TGTGCCAGCAGCTTGACAGGGGGCCTTATATCCTATGGCTACACCTTC. It codes for CASSLTGGLISYGYTF. The complete variable domain, with remaining parts taken from reference TRBV11-2 and TRBJ1-2, reads EAGVAQSPRYKIIEKRQSVAFWCNPISGHATLYWYQQILGQGPKLLIQFQNNGVVDDSQLPKDRFSAERLKGVDSTLKIQPAKLEDSAVYLCASSLTGGLISYGYTFGSGTRLTVV.

CDR3 residues: CASSLVTGGGFSYNEQFF. As DNA, the CDR3 is TGTGCCAGCAGCTTAGTCACTGGCGGGGGGTTCTCCTACAATGAGCAGTTCTTC. The rearrangement links TRBV5-4 to TRBJ2-1, with 8 bases aligning to TRBD2. This CDR3 has 18 residues. CDR1 is SGHNT and CDR2 is YYREEE in the germline V gene (reference sequence). V gave up 2 bases and J gave up 0 bases; unmatched junction bases: 10.

The CDR3: CASSELQGRNTEAFF. DNA of the CDR3: TGTGCCAGCAGTGAACTACAGGGGAGGAACACTGAAGCTTTCTTT. This chain joins TRBV2 and TRBJ1-1; 7 bases line up with TRBD1. The germline gives CDR1 SNHLY, CDR2 FYNNEI. The J segment lost 1 base and the V segment lost 2 bases, leaving 4 bases of the junction unmatched. The CDR3 is made up of 15 amino acids.

Remarks on this clone: A read error may account for a junction end that differs from germline. V gene TRBV7-7 combines with J gene TRBJ2-1, with TRBD2 matching 9 bases. CDR3 length: 17 residues. Germline lookup yields CDR1 SSHAT and CDR2 FNYEAQ (reference sequence). The CDR3 region has the DNA TGTGCTAGCAGCCCGGGATCGGGGCTAGCGGGGAACAATGAGCAGTTCTTC. Its protein is CASSPGSGLAGNNEQFF.

The gene calls are TRBV15 and TRBJ1-1; 8 bases agree with TRBD1. The CDR3 is made up of 17 amino acids. The J segment lost 0 bases and the V segment lost 1 base, leaving 7 bases of the junction unmatched. Germline V gives CDR1 LNHNV, CDR2 YYDKDF (reference sequence). CDR3 amino acids: CATSRVTGGWVNTEAFF. The CDR3 region has the DNA TGTGCCACCAGCAGAGTAACAGGGGGTTGGGTGAACACTGAAGCTTTCTTT.

This clone was detected once. The chain joins TRBV5-4 to TRBJ2-1, with TRBD2 as a possible D gene (5 bases). CDR3 size: 15 residues. In germline, CDR1 is SGHNT, CDR2 YYREEE (reference sequence). Between the trimmed V and J ends, which lost 1 base and 0 bases, there was a span of 8 bases. The CDR3: CASSLTGNSYNEQFF. Here the CDR3 DNA reads TGTGCCAGCAGCTTGACCGGGAACTCCTACAATGAGCAGTTCTTC.

This chain uses TRBV28 with TRBJ1-5, with 8 bases that match TRBD1. The CDR3 runs to 15 residues. Losses at the gene ends were 5 bases for V and 4 bases for J; bases not matched to a gene: 7. CDR1 is MDHEN, CDR2 SYDVKM, per germline. DNA of the CDR3: TGTGCCAGCAGTCTTGGACAGGGTCGTAATCAGCCCCAGCATTTT. Its translation: CASSLGQGRNQPQHF.

The CDR3 bases are TGTGCCAGCAGCCAAGATCGAGGAGGAGCCAAAAACATTCAGTACTTC. It specifies CASSQDRGGAKNIQYF. The chain carries TRBV4-2 and TRBJ2-4; a possible D gene is TRBD2 (5 bases). The ends were cut back, 0 bases at V and 0 bases at J, with 9 bases in the middle. The CDR3 totals 16 residues. Germline assignment: CDR1 LGHNA and CDR2 YNFKEQ.

The gene calls are TRBV12-3 or TRBV12-4 and TRBJ2-7, with 10 bases matching TRBD1. Trimming removed 4 bases from V and 6 bases from J; junction bases left unmatched: 0. CDR3 length: 12 amino acids. As DNA, the CDR3 is TGTGCCAGCAGTTGGACAGGGGGCGAGCAGTACTTC. This sequence encodes CASSWTGGEQYF.

V usage is TRBV11-3 and J usage is TRBJ2-5; no clear D. Germline values: CDR1 SGHNT, CDR2 YENEEA. Trimming stripped 1 base from V and 2 bases from J, with 5 bases between. The CDR3 is 13 residues long. As DNA, the CDR3 is TGTGCCAGCAGCTTAGTTCAGCAAGAGACCCAGTACTTC. It specifies CASSLVQQETQYF.

The chain has TRBV4-1 and TRBJ1-6, with TRBD1 matching over 9 bases. The germline CDR1 and CDR2 sequences are MGHRA and YSYEKL. Trimming took 8 bases from V and 8 from J; bases not matched to a gene: 1. The CDR3 extends over 12 amino acids. In nucleotides, the CDR3 is TGCGCCAGCGGACAGGGGTATTCACCCCTCCACTTT. Translation: CASGQGYSPLHF.

The chain employs TRBV11-3 and TRBJ2-7; TRBD1 matches 8 bases. CDR1 SGHNT and CDR2 YENEEA come from the germline V gene. The trim removed 5 bases at V and 5 bases at J, leaving 5 bases unmatched. CDR3 length: 13 amino acids. CDR3 loop: CASSGDRPDEQYF. In DNA form, the CDR3 reads TGTGCCAGCAGCGGGGACAGGCCAGACGAGCAGTACTTC.

This rearrangement joins TRBV7-2 to TRBJ2-7, with D perhaps matching TRBD1 (5 bases). Trimming took 3 bases from V and 3 from J, leaving 9 bases between them. Germline CDR1 SGHTA, CDR2 FQGNSA. This CDR3 comprises 13 residues. The CDR3 DNA sequence: TGTGCCAGCAGCTTTTCCAGGGACTACGAGCAGTACTTC. Translating gives CASSFSRDYEQYF.

This chain links TRBV18 with TRBJ1-2; tentative D call: TRBD1 (5 bases). Trimming stripped 5 bases from V and 3 bases from J, with 10 bases between. CDR1 KGHSH and CDR2 LQKENI come from the germline V gene. The CDR3 spans 13 residues. Written as DNA, the CDR3 is TGTGCCAGCTCATCCCGCAGGGACTATGGCTACACCTTC. Residues: CASSSRRDYGYTF.